A selection of T cell receptor beta chains follows, all from one sample in a study of beta chain features in type 1 diabetes. The data were produced by immunoSEQ multiplex PCR, yet TCRdb's version contains in-frame clones alone and is incomplete. The sample shows approximately 150,000 clones, about 13% of them seen only once. Sequences were obtained from central memory CD4+ T cells from blood. Receptors originate from a man in his late teens or twenties with type 1 diabetes. The CDR3 runs from the conserved cysteine through the conserved F or W. The order of the fields is CDR3 length, clone size, J gene, D gene, V gene, CDR3 protein, CDR3 DNA. A D gene is named only where the DNA matches it firmly. Clone size is shown for a subset of rows, as once, few, many or a class of expanded clone.

13	few	TRBJ1-6	-	TRBV6-1	CASGEVRVSPLHF	TGTGCCAGCGGAGAGGTACGGGTGTCACCCCTCCACTTT
17	-	TRBJ2-1	-	TRBV4-1	CASSRGGLAGPNDEQFF	TGCGCCAGCAGCCGAGGTGGTTTGGCAGGGCCTAACGATGAGCAGTTCTTC
13	few	TRBJ1-1	-	TRBV18	CASSPGRDTEAFF	TGTGCCAGCTCACCGGGCAGGGACACTGAAGCTTTCTTT
17	few	TRBJ1-5	-	TRBV13	CASSLRLDGGQDQPQHF	TGTGCCAGCAGCTTACGTCTAGACGGAGGGCAAGATCAGCCCCAGCATTTT
11	-	TRBJ1-2	-	TRBV20-1	CSASDGDGYTF	TGCAGTGCTAGCGACGGTGATGGCTACACCTTC
14	few	TRBJ1-1	-	TRBV10-3	CAISDRAESTEAFF	TGTGCCATCAGTGATAGGGCGGAGAGCACTGAAGCTTTCTTT
12	few	TRBJ1-1	-	TRBV18	CASSPSGTEAFF	TGTGCCAGCTCACCATCTGGGACCGAAGCTTTCTTT
20	-	TRBJ2-1	TRBD2	TRBV4-1	CASSQLGLAGGQSSYNEQFF	TGCGCCAGCAGCCAGCTGGGACTAGCGGGGGGCCAAAGCTCCTACAATGAGCAGTTCTTC
14	-	TRBJ1-1	-	TRBV9	CASSPVSGRAEAFF	TGTGCCAGCAGCCCGGTGTCGGGCAGGGCTGAAGCTTTCTTT
13	few	TRBJ2-7	-	TRBV5-1	CASSFNRAYEQYF	TGCGCCAGCAGCTTTAACAGGGCTTACGAGCAGTACTTC
16	-	TRBJ2-5	TRBD1	TRBV28	CASSLGGQGAQETQYF	TGTGCCAGCTCCCTTGGGGGACAGGGGGCTCAAGAGACCCAGTACTTC
14	few	TRBJ2-1	-	TRBV7-2	CATKLGGSYNEQFF	TGTGCCACCAAGCTTGGGGGTTCCTACAATGAGCAGTTCTTC
15	few	TRBJ2-7	TRBD1	TRBV25-1	CASSEGTGVPYEQYF	TGTGCCAGCAGTGAAGGGACAGGGGTCCCCTACGAGCAGTACTTC
13	few	TRBJ2-2	-	TRBV6-1	CASSALGTGELFF	TGTGCCAGCAGTGCCCTCGGTACCGGGGAGCTGTTTTTT
13	few	TRBJ1-4	-	TRBV5-1	CASSWGGDEKLFF	TGCGCCAGCAGCTGGGGAGGTGACGAAAAACTGTTTTTT
16	few	TRBJ1-5	-	TRBV25-1	CASQDRRGNSNQPQHF	TGTGCCAGCCAAGACCGGCGGGGTAATAGCAATCAGCCCCAGCATTTT
14	-	TRBJ1-1	-	TRBV7-6	CASSFSNYRGEAFF	TGTGCCAGCAGCTTTAGCAATTACCGGGGGGAAGCTTTCTTT
13	few	TRBJ1-5	-	TRBV30	CAWRHDSNQPQHF	TGTGCCTGGAGACACGATAGCAATCAGCCCCAGCATTTT
16	-	TRBJ2-6	-	TRBV7-9	CATSTGVRAGANVLTF	TGTGCCACCTCCACTGGGGTTCGGGCTGGGGCCAACGTCCTGACTTTC
15	-	TRBJ2-3	TRBD2	TRBV28	CASTLGGVGTDTQYF	TGTGCCAGCACCCTGGGGGGGGTGGGGACAGATACGCAGTATTTT
13	-	TRBJ1-1	-	TRBV11-3	CASTQELNTEAFF	TGTGCCAGCACCCAGGAACTGAACACTGAAGCTTTCTTT
20	-	TRBJ2-7	TRBD2	TRBV5-4	CASSFPPGDPGTSGKYEQYF	TGTGCCAGCAGCTTTCCTCCGGGGGACCCGGGGACTAGCGGGAAATACGAGCAGTACTTC
13	few	TRBJ1-6	-	TRBV27	CASSITVNSPLHF	TGTGCCAGCAGTATAACAGTCAATTCACCCCTCCACTTT
13	few	TRBJ2-5	-	TRBV5-1	CASSFGLEETQYF	TGCGCCAGCAGCTTTGGACTTGAAGAGACCCAGTACTTC
11	-	TRBJ1-4	-	TRBV30	CAWSSNEKLFF	TGTGCCTGGAGTTCTAATGAAAAACTGTTTTTT
14	-	TRBJ1-1	-	TRBV5-1	CASSLVRDFSEAFF	TGCGCCAGCAGCTTGGTTAGAGATTTCTCTGAAGCTTTCTTT
13	-	TRBJ2-5	-	TRBV27	CASSPRLAETQYF	TGTGCCAGCAGTCCTAGACTGGCAGAGACCCAGTACTTC
12	few	TRBJ2-3	-	TRBV7-8	CASSFTPDTQYF	TGTGCCAGCAGCTTCACTCCAGATACGCAGTATTTT
13	few	TRBJ1-5	-	TRBV6-1	CASLPGRSGPQHF	TGTGCCAGCCTCCCGGGGCGGAGCGGGCCCCAGCATTTT
14	few	TRBJ1-1	TRBD1	TRBV5-1	CASSPRQGNTEAFF	TGCGCCAGCAGCCCAAGACAGGGTAACACTGAAGCTTTCTTT
12	-	TRBJ2-7	-	TRBV2	CASRGDYPEQYF	TGTGCCAGCAGGGGTGACTATCCCGAGCAGTACTTC
14	few	TRBJ2-3	TRBD2	TRBV5-1	CASSSGGYTDTQYF	TGCGCCAGCAGCAGCGGGGGATACACAGATACGCAGTATTTT
12	few	TRBJ2-4	-	TRBV29-1	CSALLQWDIQYF	TGCAGCGCCTTACTCCAGTGGGACATTCAGTACTTC
16	few	TRBJ2-6	-	TRBV30	CAWSVGGNSGANVLTF	TGTGCCTGGAGTGTGGGGGGCAACTCTGGGGCCAACGTCCTGACTTTC
15	-	TRBJ2-3	TRBD2	TRBV2	CASSQTSGGPDTQYF	TGTGCCAGCAGCCAAACTAGCGGGGGGCCAGATACGCAGTATTTT
14	many	TRBJ2-7	TRBD1	TRBV18	CASSPGQGAYEQYF	TGTGCCAGCTCACCAGGACAGGGGGCCTACGAGCAGTACTTC
14	-	TRBJ1-2	TRBD1	TRBV5-1	CASSLGQGVHGYTF	TGCGCCAGCAGCTTGGGACAGGGAGTACATGGCTACACCTTC
14	-	TRBJ2-7	TRBD2	TRBV11-3	CASSLSREGYEQYF	TGTGCCAGCAGCTTATCCAGGGAGGGCTACGAGCAGTACTTC
13	-	TRBJ2-7	TRBD2	TRBV6-1	CASSGRGGDEQYF	TGTGCCAGCAGTGGCCGGGGGGGCGACGAGCAGTACTTC